A single sample is the source of the 30 T cell receptor beta chains below, sequenced in a study of cytomegalovirus exposure and HLA in healthy donors. 13 Jbeta primers and 60 Vbeta primers were used for the PCR. Sequencing was performed with immunoSEQ multiplex PCR; in TCRdb, only in-frame clones are kept and a portion is missing. The table has 130,000 or so clones, 72% seen once. The sequencing sample was made of PBMCs. These receptors were taken from a man between 50 and 59 years old in good health and CMV-seropositive.

On this clone: The junction does not match germline at one end; this may be a read error. The chain uses TRBV7-9 and TRBJ1-1; TRBD1 is a possible D gene (6 bases). The CDR3 is 15 residues long. CDR1 is SEHNR and CDR2 is FQNEAQ in the germline V gene (reference sequence). The CDR3: CVSSLYRVGDTEAFF. Written as DNA, the CDR3 is TGTGTCAGCAGCTTGTACAGGGTCGGGGACACTGAAGCTTTCTTT.

This chain connects TRBV5-8 to TRBJ1-3; D unresolved. V was cut by 0 bases and J by 0 bases, with 10 bases left in between. Looked up from germline, CDR1 is SGHTS and CDR2 is YDEGEE. This CDR3 region has 16 residues. In nucleotides, the CDR3 is TGTGCCAGCAGCTTGGTGAAAATCAGCTCTGGAAACACCATATATTTT. This sequence encodes CASSLVKISSGNTIYF. Full variable domain (missing parts from reference TRBV5-8 and TRBJ1-3): EAGVTQSPTHLIKTRGQQATLRCSPISGHTSVYWYQQALGLGLQFLLWYDEGEERNRGNFPPRFSGRQFPNYSSELNVNALELEDSALYLCASSLVKISSGNTIYFGEGSWLTVV.

The rearrangement links TRBV18 to TRBJ1-4; D ambiguous. The V gene lost 2 bases and the J gene lost 0 bases, with 10 bases spanning the gap. CDR3 size: 16 residues. The germline V gene encodes CDR1 KGHSH and CDR2 LQKENI. The CDR3 spells CASSPTRTTTNEKLFF. CDR3 DNA sequence: TGTGCCAGCTCACCAACGAGGACTACAACTAATGAAAAACTGTTTTTT.

The rearrangement joins TRBV7-2 to TRBJ1-4, with 7 bases identical to TRBD1. The V gene's germline CDR1 is SGHTA and CDR2 FQGNSA. The CDR3 sequence is 15 residues long. With V trimmed by 4 bases and J by 4 bases, 6 bases remained unmatched. The CDR3 protein is CASSSSTGYNEKLFF. CDR3 bases: TGTGCCAGCAGCTCCTCGACAGGGTATAATGAAAAACTGTTTTTT.

The gene calls are TRBV27 and TRBJ2-2, with D perhaps TRBD1 (6 bases). The V end lost 6 bases, the J end lost 6 bases, and 11 bases lay between the germline ends. The CDR3 runs 13 residues. Germline lookup yields CDR1 MNHEY and CDR2 SMNVEV (reference sequence). CDR3 amino acids: CASRPTGPGELFF. CDR3 sequence (DNA): TGTGCCAGCAGACCCACAGGGCCCGGGGAGCTGTTTTTT.

This clone has only one observation. The chain is built from TRBV4-1 and TRBJ1-2; perhaps TRBD1 as D (5 bases). Trimming stripped 4 bases from V and 2 bases from J, with 14 bases between. The germline V gene has CDR1 MGHRA and CDR2 YSYEKL. There are 15 residues in the CDR3. The CDR3: CASSPYIRANYGYTF. The CDR3, as DNA: TGCGCCAGCAGCCCTTATATCAGGGCCAACTATGGCTACACCTTC.

For the CDR3, the DNA is TGTGCCAGCAGCTTCCAGCGGGAGACGGCCCAGTACTTC. It yields the protein CASSFQRETAQYF. The V call is TRBV7-2, the J call TRBJ2-5, with 8 nucleotides matching TRBD2. V lost 3 bases, J lost 9 bases, and 6 bases stayed unmatched. The germline V gene encodes CDR1 SGHTA and CDR2 FQGNSA. The CDR3 is 13 amino acids.

V is TRBV21-1 and J is TRBJ1-5; TRBD1 was called by the table and not checked on the DNA. TRBV21-1 is recorded as a pseudogene. This CDR3 is 15 amino acids long. The CDR3 spells CASPRRTGQAQPQHF. CDR3 coding DNA: TGTGCCAGCCCCAGAAGGACAGGGCAAGCTCAGCCCCAGCATTTT.

The V gene is TRBV6-1, the J gene TRBJ2-3, with 7 bases matching TRBD1. V was clipped by 6 bases and J by 11 bases; unmatched bases: 8. The CDR3 consists of 12 residues. CDR1 and CDR2 from the germline V gene are MNHNS and SASEGT. Here the CDR3 reads CASSPDRARQYF. In DNA form, the CDR3 reads TGTGCCAGCAGCCCAGACAGGGCGAGGCAGTATTTT.

This clone has a handful of counts. Distinct nucleotide sequences in the sample also encode this CDR3. The chain links TRBV6-1 to TRBJ2-1; 10 nucleotides match TRBD1. The CDR3 has 14 amino acids. V lost 3 bases and J lost 4; bases outside the gene matches: 0. Germline lookup yields CDR1 MNHNS and CDR2 SASEGT. The CDR3 DNA sequence: TGTGCCAGCAGTGAGGACAGGGGGTACAATGAGCAGTTCTTC. The encoded protein is CASSEDRGYNEQFF.

The rearrangement links TRBV29-1 to TRBJ1-1, with 7 bases matching TRBD1. V was pared by 2 bases and J by 5 bases, with 5 bases of the junction left unmatched. This CDR3 is built from 13 residues. Germline assignment: CDR1 SQVTM and CDR2 ANQGSEA. In DNA, the CDR3 is TGCAGCGTTGAAAGGGGGCAGGGAACTGAAGCTTTCTTT. Encoded protein: CSVERGQGTEAFF.

CDR3 coding DNA: TGTGCCAGCAGCTTCGGACTAGGAGCGAACACCGGGGAGCTGTTTTTT. Translation: CASSFGLGANTGELFF. This chain links TRBV7-2 with TRBJ2-2; 7 bases align to TRBD2. V shed 3 bases, J shed 0 bases, and the junction held 4 bases outside the gene matches. Germline CDR1 is SGHTA and CDR2 is FQGNSA. This CDR3 contains 16 residues.

The chain employs TRBV28 and TRBJ1-5; no clear D. Germline V gene lookup returns CDR1 MDHEN and CDR2 SYDVKM. V was shortened by 2 bases and J by 6 bases, with 11 bases between the two germline ends. CDR3 size: 14 residues. CDR3 in amino acids: CASSLLTRGQPQHF. CDR3 nucleotide sequence: TGTGCCAGCAGTTTACTCACCCGGGGTCAGCCCCAGCATTTT.

The sample holds one count of this clone. The V and J genes are TRBV2 and TRBJ1-4, with no clear D. In germline, CDR1 is SNHLY, CDR2 FYNNEI. The CDR3 covers 14 residues. Trimming stripped 5 bases from V and 0 bases from J, with 7 bases between. DNA of the CDR3: TGTGCCAGCAGTTATCTTGCAACTAATGAAAAACTGTTTTTT. It is translated as CASSYLATNEKLFF.

The rearrangement joins TRBV6-5 to TRBJ2-5; 9 bases agree with TRBD1. The CDR3 covers 14 residues. The germline CDR1 and CDR2 sequences are MNHEY and SVGAGI. The V segment lost 5 bases and the J segment 4 bases; nucleotides outside the gene matches: 5. The DNA of the CDR3 is TGTGCCAGCAGTGGGGACAGGGCTGGAGAGACCCAGTACTTC. Translating gives CASSGDRAGETQYF.

The DNA for the CDR3 is TGTGCCAGCGGACAGGTGGAACAGCCCCAGCATTTT. Translating it yields CASGQVEQPQHF. The chain combines TRBV19 with TRBJ1-5; TRBD1 agrees at 7 bases. V dropped 9 bases and J dropped 7; count of bases not matched to a gene: 6. Germline V CDR1 and CDR2: LNHDA, SQIVND (reference sequence). The CDR3 runs 12 residues. Supplemented by reference TRBV19 and TRBJ1-5, the full variable domain reads DGGITQSPKYLFRKEGQNVTLSCEQNLNHDAMYWYRQDPGQGLRLIYYSQIVNDFQKGDIAEGYSVSREKKESFPLTVTSAQKNPTAFYLCASGQVEQPQHFGDGTRLSIL.

The rearrangement uses TRBV7-3 and TRBJ2-2; D might be TRBD2 (5 bases). Germline assignment: CDR1 SGHTA and CDR2 FQGTGA. V was trimmed by 5 bases and J by 5 bases, leaving 12 bases between them. The length of the CDR3 is 14 residues. The CDR3: CASSRGLDTGELFF. The DNA of the CDR3 is TGTGCCAGCAGCCGAGGACTTGATACCGGGGAGCTGTTTTTT.

In this sample, this clone turned up a few times. The rearrangement joins TRBV6-5 to TRBJ2-7; 7 nucleotides align to TRBD2. The germline CDR1 and CDR2 sequences are MNHEY and SVGAGI. Losses at the gene ends were 4 bases for V and 3 bases for J; bases not matched to a gene: 9. CDR3 size: 15 residues. Here the CDR3 reads CASSSPAGTNYEQYF. CDR3 sequence (DNA): TGTGCCAGCAGTTCGCCAGCCGGGACTAACTACGAGCAGTACTTC.

The V and J genes are TRBV5-5 and TRBJ1-2; 7 nucleotides line up with TRBD1. V was pared by 2 bases and J by 0 bases, with 13 bases of the junction left unmatched. The CDR3 totals 18 residues. The germline V gene encodes CDR1 SGHKS and CDR2 YYEKEE (reference sequence). CDR3 protein: CASSLVLAGGPSNYGYTF. CDR3 in DNA: TGTGCCAGCAGCTTAGTTCTCGCAGGGGGACCGTCTAACTATGGCTACACCTTC.

The J gene is TRBJ2-1, the V gene TRBV11-3; 8 bases align to TRBD1. The CDR3 is 16 residues long. V shed 5 bases, J shed 0 bases, and the junction held 6 bases outside the gene matches. Per germline, CDR1 SGHNT and CDR2 YENEEA. The CDR3 here is CASSTTGTGSYNEQFF. The DNA for the CDR3 is TGTGCCAGCAGCACGACCGGGACAGGCTCCTACAATGAGCAGTTCTTC.

This clone was counted a few times. DNA of the CDR3: TGTGCCAGCAGTCCCTCGACTACAACGGCTTTCTTT. This encodes CASSPSTTTAFF. The gene calls are TRBV6-5 and TRBJ1-1; D is ambiguous. V lost 5 bases to trimming and J lost 11 bases, with 15 bases between them. Germline V CDR1 and CDR2: MNHEY, SVGAGI. The CDR3 is 12 residues long.

V is TRBV5-1 and J is TRBJ2-2; 9 nucleotides align to TRBD1. In germline, CDR1 is SGHRS, CDR2 YFSETQ. This CDR3 region has 15 residues. Losses at the gene ends were 4 bases for V and 5 bases for J; bases not matched to a gene: 6. The CDR3 sequence is CASSEGQGMTGELFF. As DNA, the CDR3 is TGCGCCAGCAGCGAGGGACAGGGTATGACCGGGGAGCTGTTTTTT.

The chain carries TRBV6-6 and TRBJ1-2, with 9 positions matching TRBD1. With 6 bases clipped from V and 4 bases from J, the junction kept 6 bases outside the gene matches. This CDR3 region has 14 residues. Germline assignment: CDR1 MNHNY and CDR2 SVGAGI (reference sequence). In DNA, the CDR3 is TGTGCCAGCAGGCGTACAGGGGGCTCCTATGGCTACACCTTC. Its translation is CASRRTGGSYGYTF.

This chain links TRBV4-1 with TRBJ2-7; no firm D call. Trimming stripped 0 bases from V and 0 bases from J, with 6 bases between. The CDR3 totals 14 residues. Germline CDR1 is MGHRA and CDR2 is YSYEKL. The CDR3 bases are TGCGCCAGCAGCCAAGACGTAATCTCCTACGAGCAGTACTTC. Translation: CASSQDVISYEQYF.

The J gene is TRBJ1-1, the V gene TRBV5-1; TRBD1 agrees at 10 bases. This CDR3 is 15 amino acids long. Germline assignment: CDR1 SGHRS and CDR2 YFSETQ. Trimming cost V 6 bases and J 5 bases; bases outside gene matches: 10. CDR3 region: CASNPQTGGQTEAFF. Written as DNA, the CDR3 is TGCGCCAGCAACCCTCAGACAGGGGGCCAGACTGAAGCTTTCTTT.

The rearrangement links TRBV14 to TRBJ2-7; D call uncertain. The CDR3 consists of 14 residues. Germline V CDR1 and CDR2: SGHDN, FVKESK. Between the trimmed V and J ends, which lost 4 bases and 2 bases, there was a span of 12 bases. DNA for the CDR3: TGTGCCAGCAGCCTCCGAGAGGTGACCTACGAGCAGTACTTC. It encodes CASSLREVTYEQYF.

Only a few counts were recorded for this clone. The chain links TRBV7-2 to TRBJ2-1, with 11 bases matching TRBD2. Germline V gene lookup returns CDR1 SGHTA and CDR2 FQGNSA. The V and J ends lost 3 bases and 9 bases, in that order; junction bases with no gene match: 4. The CDR3 is 14 amino acids. CDR3 in amino acids: CASSFLAGGLEQFF. The DNA of the CDR3 is TGTGCCAGCAGCTTCCTAGCGGGGGGACTTGAGCAGTTCTTC.

The gene calls are TRBV7-2 and TRBJ1-6; maybe TRBD1 (6 bases). This CDR3 has 13 amino acids. CDR1 is SGHTA and CDR2 is FQGNSA in the germline V gene. The V gene lost 5 bases and the J gene lost 7 bases, with 9 bases spanning the gap. The CDR3: CASSLQGNSPLHF. In DNA, the CDR3 is TGTGCCAGCAGCCTACAGGGCAATTCACCCCTCCACTTT.

This clone was seen just once. This chain joins TRBV10-3 and TRBJ2-1; the D gene is possibly TRBD1 (5 bases). Trimming took off 7 bases at V and 3 bases at J, with 10 bases between the two ends. CDR3 length equals 13 residues. Germline loops: CDR1 ENHRY, CDR2 SYGVKD. The CDR3 DNA sequence: TGTGCCATCACCCCCGACAGCTACAATGAGCAGTTCTTC. Protein product: CAITPDSYNEQFF.

This clone was detected a few times. This rearrangement joins TRBV27 to TRBJ2-7; D perhaps matches TRBD1 (6 bases). In germline, CDR1 is MNHEY, CDR2 SMNVEV (reference sequence). The CDR3 is made up of 14 amino acids. The V end was cut by 6 bases, the J end by 2 bases, with 14 bases between. In DNA form, the CDR3 reads TGTGCCAGCAGCACCGACAGGTGGGCCTACGAGCAGTACTTC. This gives the protein CASSTDRWAYEQYF.